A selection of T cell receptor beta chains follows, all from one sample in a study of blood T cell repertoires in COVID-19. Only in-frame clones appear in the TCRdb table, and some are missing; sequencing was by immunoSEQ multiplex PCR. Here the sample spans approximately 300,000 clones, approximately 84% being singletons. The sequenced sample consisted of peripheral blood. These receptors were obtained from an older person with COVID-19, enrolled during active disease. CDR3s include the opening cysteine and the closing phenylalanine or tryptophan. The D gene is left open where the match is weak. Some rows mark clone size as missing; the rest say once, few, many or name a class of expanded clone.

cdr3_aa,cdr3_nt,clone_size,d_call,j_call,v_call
CASSPGRARDEQYF,TGTGCCAGCTCACCAGGCCGAGCCCGGGACGAGCAGTACTTC,.,.,TRBJ2-7,TRBV18
CASSGSDSLLGYTF,TGTGCCAGCAGCGGGTCAGACAGTTTACTTGGCTACACCTTC,.,.,TRBJ1-2,TRBV6-5
CASSLGLAGGFYNEQFF,TGTGCCAGCAGCTTAGGACTAGCGGGGGGTTTCTACAATGAGCAGTTCTTC,.,TRBD2,TRBJ2-1,TRBV7-3
CATSRGGGKEDTQYF,TGTGCCACCAGCAGAGGCGGGGGGAAAGAGGATACGCAGTATTTT,.,TRBD2,TRBJ2-3,TRBV15
CASSLVQGSTDTQYF,TGTGCCAGCAGCTTAGTGCAGGGGTCCACAGATACGCAGTATTTT,.,.,TRBJ2-3,TRBV7-2
CASVEREGTLGEQYF,TGTGCCAGCGTTGAACGGGAGGGAACCTTGGGCGAGCAGTACTTC,.,TRBD2,TRBJ2-7,TRBV2
CASSSLGGGRGLYNSPLHF,TGTGCCAGCAGCAGTTTGGGGGGGGGCAGGGGGCTCTATAATTCACCCCTCCACTTT,.,TRBD1,TRBJ1-6,TRBV27
CASSLQDEQYF,TGTGCCAGCAGCTTGCAGGACGAGCAGTACTTC,few,.,TRBJ2-7,TRBV5-4
CASSPQGTEETQYF,TGTGCCAGCAGCCCCCAAGGGACAGAAGAGACCCAGTACTTC,.,TRBD1,TRBJ2-5,TRBV3-1/TRBV3-2
CASSPGTSHQQYF,TGTGCCAGCAGCCCCGGGACAAGCCACCAGCAGTATTTT,once,.,TRBJ2-3,TRBV11-3
CAWSVPAGGGYTF,TGTGCCTGGAGTGTACCGGCAGGCGGGGGCTACACCTTC,.,.,TRBJ1-2,TRBV30
CASSLLSGNSPLHF,TGTGCCAGCAGCTTGCTGTCGGGAAATTCACCCCTCCACTTT,.,.,TRBJ1-6,TRBV5-4
CASNQGAERVQYF,TGTGCCAGCAACCAGGGGGCGGAACGCGTGCAGTACTTC,.,TRBD1,TRBJ2-7,TRBV7-9
CASSLSALQPQHF,TGTGCCAGCAGTTTATCGGCCCTTCAGCCCCAGCATTTT,.,.,TRBJ1-5,TRBV27
CASNTPPGTPTSYSDTQYF,TGTGCCAGCAACACCCCTCCGGGGACACCTACTAGTTACTCAGATACGCAGTATTTT,few,.,TRBJ2-3,TRBV7-3
CASSKGEAAGETQYF,TGTGCCAGCAGCAAAGGGGAAGCCGCTGGAGAGACCCAGTACTTC,.,.,TRBJ2-5,TRBV7-2
CASSESGGAGYTF,TGTGCCAGCAGTGAATCAGGGGGTGCTGGCTACACCTTC,.,TRBD1,TRBJ1-2,TRBV6-1
CASSYGLAGLADTQYF,TGTGCCAGCAGCTACGGACTAGCGGGATTAGCAGATACGCAGTATTTT,.,TRBD2,TRBJ2-3,TRBV9
CASSSRQNPQRGYTF,TGTGCCAGCAGCTCCAGACAGAACCCACAGAGGGGCTACACCTTC,.,.,TRBJ1-2,TRBV11-2
CAGLTGEETQYF,TGTGCCGGGTTGACAGGGGAAGAGACCCAGTACTTC,.,TRBD1,TRBJ2-5,TRBV27
CASSLEGGVIAKNIQYF,TGTGCCAGCAGCTTAGAAGGAGGGGTTATCGCCAAAAACATTCAGTACTTC,.,.,TRBJ2-4,TRBV7-9
CASKWTSGNTGELFF,TGTGCCAGCAAATGGACTAGCGGAAACACCGGGGAGCTGTTTTTT,.,TRBD2,TRBJ2-2,TRBV2
CASSPPTVNYGYTF,TGTGCCAGCTCACCCCCGACAGTTAACTATGGCTACACCTTC,.,.,TRBJ1-2,TRBV18
CASRDRGRDLAKNIQYF,TGTGCCAGCAGAGACAGGGGGAGGGACCTAGCCAAAAACATTCAGTACTTC,.,TRBD1,TRBJ2-4,TRBV28
CASSLRQGLHTDTQYF,TGTGCCAGCAGCCTGAGACAGGGGCTTCACACAGATACGCAGTATTTT,.,TRBD1,TRBJ2-3,TRBV7-9
CASRWTGGTEAFF,TGTGCCAGCAGATGGACAGGGGGAACTGAAGCTTTCTTT,.,TRBD1,TRBJ1-1,TRBV27
CASRTLTGGGEAFF,TGTGCCAGCAGAACCTTGACAGGGGGAGGTGAAGCTTTCTTT,.,TRBD1,TRBJ1-1,TRBV7-2
CASSKALGSANNEQFF,TGTGCCAGCAGCAAAGCGCTTGGTTCAGCGAACAATGAGCAGTTCTTC,.,.,TRBJ2-1,TRBV21-1
CASSPRPPNIDEQFF,TGTGCCAGCTCACCACGCCCCCCCAACATCGATGAGCAGTTCTTC,few,.,TRBJ2-1,TRBV18
CAWSPLYEQYF,TGTGCCTGGAGTCCCCTCTACGAGCAGTACTTC,.,.,TRBJ2-7,TRBV30
CASSSETRTGGYGYTF,TGTGCCAGCAGCTCCGAGACAAGGACAGGGGGCTATGGCTACACCTTC,.,TRBD1,TRBJ1-2,TRBV7-9
CASSSGTGYHSPLHF,TGTGCCAGCAGTTCCGGGACAGGGTATCATTCACCCCTCCACTTT,few,TRBD1,TRBJ1-6,TRBV28
CASSLREGFTGELFF,TGTGCCAGCAGCTTAAGGGAGGGGTTCACCGGGGAGCTGTTTTTT,.,TRBD2,TRBJ2-2,TRBV7-9
CASSQGLAAKTGTRVDTQYF,TGTGCCAGCAGCCAAGGTTTAGCGGCGAAAACGGGGACTAGGGTGGATACGCAGTATTTT,.,TRBD2,TRBJ2-3,TRBV14
CASSFDRGPGNTIYF,TGTGCCAGCAGCTTCGACAGGGGGCCTGGAAACACCATATATTTT,.,TRBD1,TRBJ1-3,TRBV7-2
CASSQDFRDTEAFF,TGCGCCAGCAGCCAAGATTTTCGTGACACTGAAGCTTTCTTT,.,.,TRBJ1-1,TRBV4-3
CASSRSSYEQYF,TGTGCCAGCAGCCGTAGCTCCTACGAGCAGTACTTC,few,.,TRBJ2-7,TRBV14
CASSLQGRNQPQHF,TGTGCCAGCAGCTTGCAGGGTCGCAATCAGCCCCAGCATTTT,.,.,TRBJ1-5,TRBV5-4
CASSQDLRVNEQFF,TGTGCCAGCAGCCAAGATCTCAGGGTCAATGAGCAGTTCTTC,.,.,TRBJ2-1,TRBV14
CASRTGGHNSPLHF,TGTGCCAGCAGGACAGGGGGCCATAATTCACCCCTCCACTTT,.,TRBD1,TRBJ1-6,TRBV27
CSASWLSVTDTQYF,TGCAGTGCTAGTTGGCTTTCAGTTACAGATACGCAGTATTTT,.,.,TRBJ2-3,TRBV20-1
CASSPGQEYQPQHF,TGTGCCAGCAGTCCGGGACAGGAATATCAGCCCCAGCATTTT,.,TRBD1,TRBJ1-5,TRBV6-5
CARTGTGPWEQYF,TGTGCCAGGACCGGGACAGGGCCGTGGGAGCAGTACTTC,.,TRBD1,TRBJ2-7,TRBV11-3
CASSLGSSYNEQFF,TGTGCCAGCAGCTTAGGGAGCTCCTACAATGAGCAGTTCTTC,.,.,TRBJ2-1,TRBV7-3
CATSDQTGGYNEQFF,TGTGCCACCAGTGATCAGACAGGGGGGTACAATGAGCAGTTCTTC,.,TRBD1,TRBJ2-1,TRBV24-1
CASSLLSTSGGRTNEQYF,TGTGCCAGCAGCTTATTGTCGACTAGCGGGGGGCGGACAAACGAGCAGTACTTC,.,TRBD2,TRBJ2-7,TRBV7-2
CASRPGQRIYGYTF,TGTGCCAGTAGGCCGGGACAGAGAATCTATGGCTACACCTTC,.,TRBD1,TRBJ1-2,TRBV19
CASSPPGQRKETQYF,TGTGCCAGCAGCCCACCGGGACAGCGAAAAGAGACCCAGTACTTC,.,TRBD1,TRBJ2-5,TRBV5-4
CASSLDGQDNEKLFF,TGTGCCAGCAGCTTAGATGGGCAAGATAATGAAAAACTGTTTTTT,.,.,TRBJ1-4,TRBV7-6
CASSLGGAMNTEAFF,TGTGCCAGCAGCTTGGGGGGGGCCATGAACACTGAAGCTTTCTTT,.,.,TRBJ1-1,TRBV7-6
CASSVAGGGSFYEQYF,TGTGCCAGCAGCGTAGCTGGGGGAGGGTCGTTCTACGAGCAGTACTTC,.,TRBD2,TRBJ2-7,TRBV9
CASSAGQGGQPQHF,TGTGCCAGCAGCGCGGGACAGGGTGGACAGCCCCAGCATTTT,.,TRBD1,TRBJ1-5,TRBV11-2
CASSGGDYDGYTF,TGTGCCAGCAGCGGGGGGGATTACGATGGCTACACCTTC,.,.,TRBJ1-2,TRBV12-3/TRBV12-4
CSVDSGAVSDTQYF,TGCAGCGTTGATAGCGGGGCGGTCAGTGATACGCAGTATTTT,.,TRBD2,TRBJ2-3,TRBV29-1
CASSPTRGHTEAFF,TGTGCCAGCAGCCCCACGAGGGGGCACACTGAAGCTTTCTTT,.,TRBD1,TRBJ1-1,TRBV13
CASRAQGGSNQPQHF,TGTGCCAGCAGGGCACAGGGTGGGAGCAATCAGCCCCAGCATTTT,.,.,TRBJ1-5,TRBV28
CASTPRDSYNSPLHF,TGTGCCAGCACTCCAAGGGACAGCTATAATTCACCCCTCCACTTT,.,TRBD1,TRBJ1-6,TRBV9
CASSQGVGVNTEAFF,TGCGCCAGCAGCCAAGGTGTAGGGGTGAACACTGAAGCTTTCTTT,.,.,TRBJ1-1,TRBV4-3
CVSSLRRGQRETQYF,TGTGTCAGCAGCTTAAGAAGGGGCCAGAGGGAGACCCAGTACTTC,.,.,TRBJ2-5,TRBV7-9
CASSLVGQISYEQYF,TGTGCCAGCAGCTTAGTGGGACAGATATCCTACGAGCAGTACTTC,.,TRBD1,TRBJ2-7,TRBV11-2